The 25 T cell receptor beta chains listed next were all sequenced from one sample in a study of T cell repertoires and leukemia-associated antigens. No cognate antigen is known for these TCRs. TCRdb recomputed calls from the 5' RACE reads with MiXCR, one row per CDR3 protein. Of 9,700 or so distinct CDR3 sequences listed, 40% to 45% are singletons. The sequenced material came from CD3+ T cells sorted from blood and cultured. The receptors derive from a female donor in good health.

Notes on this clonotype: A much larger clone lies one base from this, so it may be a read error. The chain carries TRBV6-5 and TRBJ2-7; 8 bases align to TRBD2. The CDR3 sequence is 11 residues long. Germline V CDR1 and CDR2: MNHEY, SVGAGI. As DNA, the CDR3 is TGTGCCAGCCTAGCGGGCTTCGAGCGGTACTTC. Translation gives CASLAGFERYF.

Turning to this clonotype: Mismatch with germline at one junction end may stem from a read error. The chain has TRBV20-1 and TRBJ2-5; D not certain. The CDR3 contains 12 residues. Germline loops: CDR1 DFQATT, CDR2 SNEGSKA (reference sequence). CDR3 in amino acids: CGAVGQKETQCF. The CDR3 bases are TGCGGTGCAGTCGGGCAGAAAGAGACCCAGTGCTTC.

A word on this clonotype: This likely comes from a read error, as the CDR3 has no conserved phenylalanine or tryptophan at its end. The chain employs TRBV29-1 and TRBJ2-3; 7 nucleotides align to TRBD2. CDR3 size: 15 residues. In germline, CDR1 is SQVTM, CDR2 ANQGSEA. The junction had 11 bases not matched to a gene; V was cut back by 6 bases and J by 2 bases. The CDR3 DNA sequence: TGCAGCGTGGCAATGCGCGGGAGCCACACAGATACGCAGTATTCT. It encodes CSVAMRGSHTDTQYS.

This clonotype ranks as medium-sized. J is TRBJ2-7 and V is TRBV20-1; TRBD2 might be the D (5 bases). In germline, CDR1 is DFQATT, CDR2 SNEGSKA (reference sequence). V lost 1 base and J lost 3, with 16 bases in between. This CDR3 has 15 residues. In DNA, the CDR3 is TGCAGTGCTAGAGCCTGGGAGAAAGGAGTCTACGAGCAGTACTTC. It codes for CSARAWEKGVYEQYF.

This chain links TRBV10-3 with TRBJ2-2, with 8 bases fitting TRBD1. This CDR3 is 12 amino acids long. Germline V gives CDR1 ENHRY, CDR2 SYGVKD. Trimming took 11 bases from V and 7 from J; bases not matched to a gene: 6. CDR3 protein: CAADRGGGELFF. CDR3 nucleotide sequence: TGTGCCGCCGACAGGGGTGGCGGGGAGCTGTTTTTT.

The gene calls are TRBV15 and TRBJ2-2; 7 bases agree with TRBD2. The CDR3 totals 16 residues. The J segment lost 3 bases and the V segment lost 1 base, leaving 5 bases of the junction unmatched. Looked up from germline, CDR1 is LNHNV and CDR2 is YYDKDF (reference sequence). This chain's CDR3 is CATSRGLAGDTGELFF. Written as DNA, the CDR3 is TGTGCCACCAGCAGAGGCCTCGCGGGGGACACCGGGGAGCTGTTTTTT.

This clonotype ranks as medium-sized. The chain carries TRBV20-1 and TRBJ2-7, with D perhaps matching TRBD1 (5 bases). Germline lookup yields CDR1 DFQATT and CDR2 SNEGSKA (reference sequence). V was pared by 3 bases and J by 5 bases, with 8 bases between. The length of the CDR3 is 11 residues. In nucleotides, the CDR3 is TGCAGTGCTAGCAGGGCCCACGAGCAGTACTTC. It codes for CSASRAHEQYF.

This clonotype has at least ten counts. This CDR3 is CASSRPGASEQYF. The DNA of the CDR3 is TGTGCCAGCAGTCGACCCGGGGCTAGCGAGCAGTACTTC. The chain uses TRBV6-2 or TRBV6-3 and TRBJ2-7; D is tentatively TRBD1 or TRBD2 (5 bases each). Per the germline V gene, CDR1 is MNHEY and CDR2 is SVGEGT. The CDR3 spans 13 residues. The V gene lost 5 bases and the J gene lost 6 bases, with 14 bases spanning the gap.

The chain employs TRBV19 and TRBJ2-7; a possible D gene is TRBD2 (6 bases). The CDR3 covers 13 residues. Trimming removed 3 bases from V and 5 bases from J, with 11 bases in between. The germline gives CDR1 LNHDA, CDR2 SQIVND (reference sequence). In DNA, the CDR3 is TGTGCCAGTAGTATGACTAGGATCAACGAGCAGTACTTC. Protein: CASSMTRINEQYF.

This chain's CDR3 is CSAGGDTDYEQYF. As DNA, the CDR3 is TGCAGTGCCGGAGGGGACACAGATTACGAGCAGTACTTC. The chain links TRBV20-1 to TRBJ2-7; the D gene could be TRBD1 or TRBD2 (6 bases each). Looked up from germline, CDR1 is DFQATT and CDR2 is SNEGSKA (reference sequence). CDR3 length equals 13 residues. Trimming removed 6 bases at V and 4 bases at J, with 16 bases between.

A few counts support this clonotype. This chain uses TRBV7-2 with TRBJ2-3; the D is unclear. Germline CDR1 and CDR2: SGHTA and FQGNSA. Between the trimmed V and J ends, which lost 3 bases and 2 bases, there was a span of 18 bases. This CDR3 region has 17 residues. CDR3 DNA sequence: TGTGCCAGCAGCTTGCGGCCATCCGCGGCCTTCACAGATACGCAGTATTTT. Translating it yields CASSLRPSAAFTDTQYF.

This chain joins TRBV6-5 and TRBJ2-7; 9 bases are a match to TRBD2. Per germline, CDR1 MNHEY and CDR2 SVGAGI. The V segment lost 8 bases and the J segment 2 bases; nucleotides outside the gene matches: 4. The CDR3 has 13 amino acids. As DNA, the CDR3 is TGTGCCAGCTTAGGCGGGAGGGCCTACGAGCAGTACTTC. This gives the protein CASLGGRAYEQYF.

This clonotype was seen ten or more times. The CDR3 nucleotides are TGTGCCAGCAGCCGTCTAGCTGGAACCTACAATGAGCAGTTCTTC. Translation: CASSRLAGTYNEQFF. The chain recombines TRBV7-9 with TRBJ2-1; maybe TRBD2 (5 bases). This CDR3 spans 15 amino acids. Trimming took 5 bases from V and 2 from J, leaving 13 bases between them. From germline, CDR1 is SEHNR and CDR2 FQNEAQ (reference sequence).

The CDR3 coding sequence is TGTGCCAGCAGCCTAACGACTCACTCCTACGAGCAGTACTTC. Translation: CASSLTTHSYEQYF. The J gene is TRBJ2-7, the V gene TRBV4-2, with D hard to call. The CDR3 runs 14 residues. V lost 4 bases to trimming and J lost 0 bases, with 10 bases between them. Germline lookup yields CDR1 LGHNA and CDR2 YNFKEQ.

The CDR3 is CASSLEWGDGETQYF. The CDR3 DNA follows: TGTGCCAGCAGCTTAGAATGGGGTGATGGAGAGACCCAGTACTTC. This chain joins TRBV7-9 and TRBJ2-5, with no clear D. V was shortened by 1 base and J by 4 bases, with 13 bases between the two germline ends. Germline loops: CDR1 SEHNR, CDR2 FQNEAQ (reference sequence). CDR3 length: 15 amino acids.

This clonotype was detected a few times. CDR3 bases: TGTGCCAGCAGCCAACATGGACAGGGTAAAGATACGCAGTATTTT. This encodes CASSQHGQGKDTQYF. The chain carries TRBV3-2 and TRBJ2-3; the table's D call, TRBD1, was not checked against the DNA. TRBV3-2 is a recognized pseudogene. The CDR3 runs to 15 residues.

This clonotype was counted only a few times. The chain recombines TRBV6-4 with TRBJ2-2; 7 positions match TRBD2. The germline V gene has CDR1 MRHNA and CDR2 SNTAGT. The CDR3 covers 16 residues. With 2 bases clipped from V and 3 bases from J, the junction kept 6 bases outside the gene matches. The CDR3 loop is CASSDRAGDDTGELFF. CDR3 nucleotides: TGTGCCAGCAGTGACAGGGCGGGAGATGACACCGGGGAGCTGTTTTTT.

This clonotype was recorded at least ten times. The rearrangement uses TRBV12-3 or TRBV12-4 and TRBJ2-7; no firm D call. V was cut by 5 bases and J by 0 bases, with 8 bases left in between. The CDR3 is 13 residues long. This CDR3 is CASSPLSSYEQYF. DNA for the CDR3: TGTGCCAGCAGTCCCTTAAGCTCCTACGAGCAGTACTTC.

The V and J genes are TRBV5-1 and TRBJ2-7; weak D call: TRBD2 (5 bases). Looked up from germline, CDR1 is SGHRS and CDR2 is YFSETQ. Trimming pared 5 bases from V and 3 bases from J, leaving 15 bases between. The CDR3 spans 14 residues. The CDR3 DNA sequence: TGCGCCAGCAGTCGGACCAGCGGAGGCTACGAGCAGTACTTC. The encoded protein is CASSRTSGGYEQYF.

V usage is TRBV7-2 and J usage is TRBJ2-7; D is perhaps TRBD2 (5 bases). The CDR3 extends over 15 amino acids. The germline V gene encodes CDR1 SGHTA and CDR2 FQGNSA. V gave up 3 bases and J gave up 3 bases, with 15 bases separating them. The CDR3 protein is CASSLRADRFYEQYF. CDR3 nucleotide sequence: TGTGCCAGCAGCTTGAGGGCGGACCGATTCTACGAGCAGTACTTC.

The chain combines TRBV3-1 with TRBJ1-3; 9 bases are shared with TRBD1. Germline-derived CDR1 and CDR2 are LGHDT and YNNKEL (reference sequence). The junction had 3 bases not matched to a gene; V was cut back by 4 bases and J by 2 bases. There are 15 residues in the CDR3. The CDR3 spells CASSPGTGTGNTIYF. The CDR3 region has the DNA TGTGCCAGCAGCCCAGGGACAGGGACTGGAAACACCATATATTTT.

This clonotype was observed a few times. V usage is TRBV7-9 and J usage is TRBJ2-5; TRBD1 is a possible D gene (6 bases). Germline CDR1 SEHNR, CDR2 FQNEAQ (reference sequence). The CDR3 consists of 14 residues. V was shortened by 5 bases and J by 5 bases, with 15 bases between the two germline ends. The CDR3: CASSPTGRWETQYF. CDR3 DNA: TGTGCCAGCAGCCCAACAGGGAGATGGGAGACCCAGTACTTC.

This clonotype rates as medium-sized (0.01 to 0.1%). CDR3 nucleotide sequence: TGCAGTGCTAGAGATGTCGGGACAGGGCGCACAGATACGCAGTATTTT. Its translation: CSARDVGTGRTDTQYF. The chain joins TRBV20-1 to TRBJ2-3, with TRBD1 matching over 9 bases. CDR1 and CDR2 from the germline V gene are DFQATT and SNEGSKA (reference sequence). V lost 0 bases and J lost 1; bases outside the gene matches: 5. CDR3 length: 16 residues.

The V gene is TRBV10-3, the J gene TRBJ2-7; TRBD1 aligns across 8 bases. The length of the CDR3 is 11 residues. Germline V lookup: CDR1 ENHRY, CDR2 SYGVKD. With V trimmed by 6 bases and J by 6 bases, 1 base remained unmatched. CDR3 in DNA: TGTGCCATCAGGCAGGGGGCCGAGCAGTACTTC. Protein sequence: CAIRQGAEQYF.

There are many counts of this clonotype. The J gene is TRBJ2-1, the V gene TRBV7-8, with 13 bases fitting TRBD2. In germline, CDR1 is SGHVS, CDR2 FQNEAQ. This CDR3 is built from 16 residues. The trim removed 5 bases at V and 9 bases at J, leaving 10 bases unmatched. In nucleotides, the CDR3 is TGTGCCAGCAGCACCCCTTGGACTAGCGGGAGCGGTGAGCAGTTCTTC. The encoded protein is CASSTPWTSGSGEQFF.